Below, 23 T cell receptor beta chains from the same sample are listed, as sequenced in a study of post-analysis software for immune sequencing data. Regarding the study as a whole: A few TRBV segments (TRBV5-6, TRBV5-1 and TRBV20-1 among them) occurred more frequently in patients than in controls.

Their specific antigens are unknown. TCR beta cDNA libraries had unique molecular identifiers. One entry per CDR3 protein results from TCRdb running MiXCR on the PCR reads. The sample shows 600,000 to 750,000 distinct CDR3 sequences, approximately 59% of them seen only once. Sequencing used blood. The receptor source for this set is a girl aged 2 to 10 with multiple sclerosis.

V is TRBV4-2 and J is TRBJ2-5; TRBD2 aligns across 7 bases. Germline V gene sequence: CDR1 LGHNA, CDR2 YNFKEQ. CDR3 length equals 16 residues. The J segment lost 0 bases and the V segment lost 0 bases, leaving 4 bases of the junction unmatched. CDR3 sequence: CASSQEWAGDQETQYF. Written as DNA, the CDR3 is TGTGCCAGCAGCCAAGAATGGGCGGGGGACCAAGAGACCCAGTACTTC.

Of note for this clonotype: This may come from a read error, since a much larger clone is one base off. This chain joins TRBV11-2 and TRBJ2-3, with D possibly matching TRBD2 (6 bases). V lost 7 bases and J 0 bases, leaving 14 bases between the germline ends. The germline V gene encodes CDR1 SGHAT and CDR2 FQNNGV. The CDR3 totals 15 residues. CDR3 DNA sequence: TGTGCCAGCAACCTAGGGACTGGGAGCACAGATACGCAGTATTTT. Translation gives CASNLGTGSTDTQYF.

The chain is built from TRBV12-3 or TRBV12-4 and TRBJ1-2, with D uncertain. The CDR3 is made up of 12 amino acids. Trimming removed 7 bases from V and 4 bases from J, with 10 bases in between. CDR3 region: CASTADGYGYTF. The CDR3 DNA reads TGTGCCAGCACCGCGGACGGCTATGGCTACACCTTC.

J is TRBJ1-2 and V is TRBV10-1; D may be TRBD1 (6 bases). The CDR3 length is 15 residues. V gave up 0 bases and J gave up 0 bases, with 8 bases separating them. CDR1 is WNHNN and CDR2 is SYGVQD in the germline V gene (reference sequence). The CDR3 nucleotides are TGCGCCAGCAGTGAGTCTGGGGGGCCTAACTATGGCTACACCTTC. Protein sequence: CASSESGGPNYGYTF.

The chain has TRBV29-1 and TRBJ2-3; TRBD1 aligns across 7 bases. This CDR3 spans 13 amino acids. The ends lost 5 bases at V and 5 bases at J; junction bases unmatched: 7. Germline CDR1 SQVTM, CDR2 ANQGSEA. CDR3 DNA sequence: TGCAGCGTTCCGAGGGGGCTTGGAGATACGCAGTATTTT. Translation: CSVPRGLGDTQYF.

CDR3 region: CASSLSSYNSPLHF. DNA of the CDR3: TGTGCCAGCAGCTTATCCTCCTATAATTCACCCCTCCACTTT. The chain recombines TRBV7-8 with TRBJ1-6; D not resolved. The V end was cut by 2 bases, the J end by 0 bases, with 2 bases between. The CDR3 covers 14 residues. The V gene's germline CDR1 is SGHVS and CDR2 FQNEAQ.

The genes are TRBV20-1 and TRBJ2-5, with D possibly being TRBD1 or TRBD2 (5 bases each). Germline V lookup: CDR1 DFQATT, CDR2 SNEGSKA (reference sequence). CDR3 length equals 15 residues. Trimming shortened V by 3 bases and J by 0 bases, and 14 bases separated the two germline ends. CDR3 region: CSASGTHGYQETQYF. The CDR3 nucleotides read TGCAGTGCTAGTGGGACCCACGGGTACCAAGAGACCCAGTACTTC.

The chain employs TRBV29-1 and TRBJ2-2, with TRBD1 as a possible D gene (7 bases). V lost 4 bases to trimming and J lost 3 bases, with 12 bases between them. From germline, CDR1 is SQVTM and CDR2 ANQGSEA. CDR3 length: 14 amino acids. Here the CDR3 DNA reads TGCAGCGTTGTGGGCAGGGGGGACACCGGGGAGCTGTTTTTT. Protein product: CSVVGRGDTGELFF.

The chain uses TRBV11-2 and TRBJ2-5; 7 nucleotides align to TRBD2. Germline V gene data show CDR1 as SGHAT and CDR2 as FQNNGV. J lost 5 bases, V lost 2 bases, and 11 bases had no gene match. This CDR3 has 16 amino acids. The DNA for the CDR3 is TGTGCCAGCAGCTTATCCCCCTCTCTAGCGGTCGAGACCCAGTACTTC. Translating gives CASSLSPSLAVETQYF.

This clonotype was recorded once. The V and J genes are TRBV28 and TRBJ2-7, with a tentative D call TRBD2 (6 bases). The CDR3 is 12 amino acids. The V end lost 8 bases, the J end lost 3 bases, and 11 bases lay between the germline ends. Germline V CDR1 and CDR2: MDHEN, SYDVKM. CDR3 nucleotide sequence: TGTGCCAGCCAGGGACTTTACTACGAGCAGTACTTC. It specifies CASQGLYYEQYF.

The sample holds a few counts of this clonotype. The J gene is TRBJ2-7, the V gene TRBV7-2; D unresolved. Trimming took off 3 bases at V and 2 bases at J, with 11 bases between the two ends. The germline V gene has CDR1 SGHTA and CDR2 FQGNSA. This CDR3 is 14 amino acids long. The CDR3 sequence is CASSLNSPPYEQYF. CDR3 in DNA: TGTGCCAGCAGCTTGAATTCTCCGCCCTACGAGCAGTACTTC.

The chain joins TRBV5-5 to TRBJ2-5, with D maybe TRBD2 (6 bases). The CDR3 is 16 amino acids. V was clipped by 4 bases and J by 1 base, with 17 bases between them. Germline V lookup: CDR1 SGHKS, CDR2 YYEKEE (reference sequence). The CDR3: CASSPYTGAGQETQYF. The CDR3, as DNA: TGTGCCAGCAGCCCCTATACGGGAGCCGGCCAAGAGACCCAGTACTTC.

The genes are TRBV5-4 and TRBJ2-3; the D call may be TRBD1 or TRBD2 (5 bases each). The ends were cut back, 4 bases at V and 2 bases at J, with 14 bases in the middle. The germline gives CDR1 SGHNT, CDR2 YYREEE (reference sequence). This CDR3 region has 15 residues. CDR3 nucleotides: TGTGCCAGCAGCGCCCCTCGAGGGGACACAGATACGCAGTATTTT. It codes for CASSAPRGDTDTQYF.

The rearrangement links TRBV29-1 to TRBJ2-1; 10 bases are a match to TRBD2. CDR1 and CDR2 (germline): SQVTM, ANQGSEA. The V segment lost 5 bases and the J segment 0 bases; nucleotides outside the gene matches: 7. CDR3 length: 16 residues. CDR3 sequence reads: CSVPPSSGSSYNEQFF. DNA for the CDR3: TGCAGCGTTCCCCCATCTAGCGGGAGCTCCTACAATGAGCAGTTCTTC.

The rearrangement links TRBV5-1 to TRBJ2-1; 8 bases match TRBD2. Trimming at V came to 0 bases and at J to 7 bases, leaving 9 bases not matched to a gene. This CDR3 is built from 16 residues. Germline values: CDR1 SGHRS, CDR2 YFSETQ. As DNA, the CDR3 is TGCGCCAGCAGCTTGGATCTCGGGAGGGCCCGAAATGAGCAGTTCTTC. It is translated as CASSLDLGRARNEQFF.

The CDR3 spells CASSLTDGGSGTDTQYF. CDR3 sequence (DNA): TGTGCCAGCAGCTTAACTGACGGGGGATCGGGCACAGATACGCAGTATTTT. The chain uses TRBV11-2 and TRBJ2-3, with D possibly being TRBD2 (6 bases). The CDR3 runs to 17 residues. V was pared by 2 bases and J by 1 base, with 16 bases between. Germline loops: CDR1 SGHAT, CDR2 FQNNGV.

The chain carries TRBV7-3 and TRBJ2-7; D is unclear. Germline-derived CDR1 and CDR2 are SGHTA and FQGTGA. This CDR3 spans 13 amino acids. V gave up 1 base and J gave up 6 bases, with 10 bases separating them. The CDR3 DNA reads TGTGCCAGCAGCTTAATTGCGAGCTCCGAGCAGTACTTC. Protein sequence: CASSLIASSEQYF.

J is TRBJ2-1 and V is TRBV20-1, with D possibly being TRBD2 (5 bases). V lost 0 bases to trimming and J lost 5 bases, with 8 bases between them. The germline CDR1 and CDR2 sequences are DFQATT and SNEGSKA (reference sequence). This CDR3 region has 13 residues. The CDR3: CSARDRRHNEQFF. The CDR3 DNA reads TGCAGTGCTAGAGATCGGAGGCACAATGAGCAGTTCTTC.

The J gene is TRBJ2-7, the V gene TRBV12-3 or TRBV12-4, with TRBD1 identical over 9 bases. Trimming removed 5 bases from V and 6 bases from J; junction bases left unmatched: 11. The CDR3 runs to 15 residues. The CDR3 nucleotides are TGTGCCAGCAGTGCCGACAGGGGGAGGGAAGGCGAGCAGTACTTC. Translation gives CASSADRGREGEQYF.

CDR3 residues: CASSLYAAGVNQPQHF. CDR3 in DNA: TGTGCCAGCAGTTTATATGCGGCAGGGGTTAATCAGCCCCAGCATTTT. The chain recombines TRBV27 with TRBJ1-5; D perhaps matches TRBD1 (6 bases). The V gene lost 1 base and the J gene lost 4 bases, with 14 bases spanning the gap. Germline V gives CDR1 MNHEY, CDR2 SMNVEV (reference sequence). This CDR3 has 16 amino acids.

In this sample, this clonotype turned up a few times. The chain employs TRBV5-1 and TRBJ2-7, with 8 bases matching TRBD1. The junction had 6 bases not matched to a gene; V was cut back by 5 bases and J by 5 bases. Germline V CDR1 and CDR2: SGHRS, YFSETQ. The CDR3 extends over 13 amino acids. CDR3 DNA: TGCGCCAGCAGACGCAGGGGGCGGCACGAGCAGTACTTC. Protein: CASRRRGRHEQYF.

This clonotype came up a few times. The J gene is TRBJ2-1, the V gene TRBV5-1, with TRBD2 matching over 9 bases. CDR1 is SGHRS and CDR2 is YFSETQ in the germline V gene. The ends lost 4 bases at V and 3 bases at J; junction bases unmatched: 8. CDR3 length equals 16 residues. CDR3 coding DNA: TGCGCCAGCAGCCTTTTGCGGGGGGGTCTCTACAATGAGCAGTTCTTC. Amino acids: CASSLLRGGLYNEQFF.

This chain joins TRBV11-2 and TRBJ2-1; 11 bases agree with TRBD2. The J segment lost 7 bases and the V segment lost 6 bases, leaving 8 bases of the junction unmatched. Germline CDR1 reads SGHAT; CDR2 reads FQNNGV. There are 15 residues in the CDR3. Here the CDR3 DNA reads TGTGCCAGCAGACCGACTAGCGGGAAGTGGAATGAGCAGTTCTTC. It yields the protein CASRPTSGKWNEQFF.